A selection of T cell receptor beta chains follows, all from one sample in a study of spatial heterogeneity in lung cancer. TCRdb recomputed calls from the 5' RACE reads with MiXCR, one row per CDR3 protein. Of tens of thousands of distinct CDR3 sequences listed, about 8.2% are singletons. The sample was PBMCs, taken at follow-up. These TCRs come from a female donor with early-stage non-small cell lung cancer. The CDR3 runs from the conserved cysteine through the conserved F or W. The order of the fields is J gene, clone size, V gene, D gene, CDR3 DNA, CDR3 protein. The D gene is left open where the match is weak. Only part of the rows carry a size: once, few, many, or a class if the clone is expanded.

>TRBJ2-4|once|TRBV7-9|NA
TGTGCCAGCAGCTTAATCAGGGCTGAATCCGAGAAAAACATTCAGTACTTC
CASSLIRAESEKNIQYF
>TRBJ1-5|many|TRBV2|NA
TGTGCCAGCAGTAACCCTAATCGTGGGCAGCCCCAGCATTTT
CASSNPNRGQPQHF
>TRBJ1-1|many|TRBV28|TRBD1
TGTGCCAGCAGTTCTACAGGGGGCTTCGCTGAAGCTTTCTTT
CASSSTGGFAEAFF
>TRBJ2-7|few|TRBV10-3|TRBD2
TGTGCCATCAGTGGCTCTAGCGGGAGCTCCTACGAGCAGTACTTC
CAISGSSGSSYEQYF
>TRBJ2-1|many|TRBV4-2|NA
TGTGCCAGCAGCCAAGCTGGGCCACACAATGAGCAGTTCTTC
CASSQAGPHNEQFF
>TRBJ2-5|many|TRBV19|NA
TGTGCCAGTAGTATAAGAGGGTGGCAAGAGACCCAGTACTTC
CASSIRGWQETQYF
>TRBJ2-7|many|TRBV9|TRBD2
TGTGCCAGCAGCCCCGGACTAGCGGGAGGGCTTTTGAAAGAGCAGTACTTC
CASSPGLAGGLLKEQYF
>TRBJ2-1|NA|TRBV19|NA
TGTGCCAGTAGTAGTACCAGCGGCGTCATCCCATACAATGAGCAGTTCTTC
CASSSTSGVIPYNEQFF
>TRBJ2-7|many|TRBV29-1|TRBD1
TGCAGCGTGCAGGCCGGGACAGGGGAGTACGAGCAGTACTTC
CSVQAGTGEYEQYF
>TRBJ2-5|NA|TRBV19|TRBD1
TGTGCCAGTAGTACGCGGACAGGGTGGGAGACCCAGTACTTC
CASSTRTGWETQYF
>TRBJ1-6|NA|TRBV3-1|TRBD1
TGTGCCAGCAGCCCCGTTCCGGGACAGGGTGGTTCACCCCTCCACTTT
CASSPVPGQGGSPLHF
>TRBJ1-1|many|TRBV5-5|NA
TGTGCCAGCAGCGGCGAAACAGGGCCGGGGGGAGCTTTCTTT
CASSGETGPGGAFF